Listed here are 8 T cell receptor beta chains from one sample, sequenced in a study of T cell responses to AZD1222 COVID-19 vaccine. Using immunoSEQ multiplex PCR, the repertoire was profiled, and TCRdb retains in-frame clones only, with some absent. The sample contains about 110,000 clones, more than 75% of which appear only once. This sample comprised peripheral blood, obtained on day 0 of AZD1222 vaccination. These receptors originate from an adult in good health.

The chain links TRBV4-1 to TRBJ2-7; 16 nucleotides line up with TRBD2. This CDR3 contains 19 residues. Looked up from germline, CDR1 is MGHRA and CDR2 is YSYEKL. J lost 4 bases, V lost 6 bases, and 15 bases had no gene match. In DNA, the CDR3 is TGCGCCAGCAGTCCTTCCGGGACTAGCGGGAGGGCCGGGAAATACGAGCAGTACTTC. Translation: CASSPSGTSGRAGKYEQYF.

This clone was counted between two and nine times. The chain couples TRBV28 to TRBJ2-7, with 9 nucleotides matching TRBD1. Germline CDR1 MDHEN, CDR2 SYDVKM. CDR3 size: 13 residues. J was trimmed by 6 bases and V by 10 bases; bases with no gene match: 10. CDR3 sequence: CATLTGTGIEQYF. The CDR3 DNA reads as TGTGCCACCCTAACCGGGACAGGGATCGAGCAGTACTTC.

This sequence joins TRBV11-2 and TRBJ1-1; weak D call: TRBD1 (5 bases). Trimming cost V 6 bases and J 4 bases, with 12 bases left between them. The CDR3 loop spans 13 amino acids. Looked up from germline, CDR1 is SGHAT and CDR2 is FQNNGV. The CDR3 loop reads CASSLQAGTEAFF. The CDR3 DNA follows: TGTGCCAGCAGTCTACAGGCCGGCACTGAAGCTTTCTTT.

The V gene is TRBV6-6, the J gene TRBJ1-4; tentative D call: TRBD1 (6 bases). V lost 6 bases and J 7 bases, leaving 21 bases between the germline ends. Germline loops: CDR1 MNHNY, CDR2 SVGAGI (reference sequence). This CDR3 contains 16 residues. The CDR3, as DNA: TGTGCCAGCAGGCAAGGCCTACAGGGTGGAGGTGAAAAACTGTTTTTT. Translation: CASRQGLQGGGEKLFF.

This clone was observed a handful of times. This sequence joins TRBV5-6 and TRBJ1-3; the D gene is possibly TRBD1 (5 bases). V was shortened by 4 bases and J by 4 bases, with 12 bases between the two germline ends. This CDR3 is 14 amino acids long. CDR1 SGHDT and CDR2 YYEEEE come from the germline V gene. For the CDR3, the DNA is TGTGCCAGCAGCCTGGGGGACTTCGGAAACACCATATATTTT. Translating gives CASSLGDFGNTIYF.

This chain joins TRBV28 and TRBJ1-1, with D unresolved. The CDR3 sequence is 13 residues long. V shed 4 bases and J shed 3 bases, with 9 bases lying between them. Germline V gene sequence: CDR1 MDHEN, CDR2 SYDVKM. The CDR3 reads CASSSPADTEAFF. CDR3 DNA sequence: TGTGCCAGCAGTTCCCCAGCGGACACTGAAGCTTTCTTT.

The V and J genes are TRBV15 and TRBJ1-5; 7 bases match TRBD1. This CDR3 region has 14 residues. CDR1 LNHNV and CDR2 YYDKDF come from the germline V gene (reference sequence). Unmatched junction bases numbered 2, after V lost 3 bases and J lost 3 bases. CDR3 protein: CATSRDRNNQPQHF. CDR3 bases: TGTGCCACCAGCAGGGACAGGAACAATCAGCCCCAGCATTTT.

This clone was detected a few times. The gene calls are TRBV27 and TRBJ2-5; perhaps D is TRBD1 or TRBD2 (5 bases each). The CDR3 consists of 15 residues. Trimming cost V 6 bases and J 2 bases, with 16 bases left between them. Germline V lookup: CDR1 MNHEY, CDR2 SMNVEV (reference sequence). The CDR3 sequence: CASRPRDAKQETQYF. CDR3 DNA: TGTGCCAGCAGACCCCGGGACGCAAAACAAGAGACCCAGTACTTC.